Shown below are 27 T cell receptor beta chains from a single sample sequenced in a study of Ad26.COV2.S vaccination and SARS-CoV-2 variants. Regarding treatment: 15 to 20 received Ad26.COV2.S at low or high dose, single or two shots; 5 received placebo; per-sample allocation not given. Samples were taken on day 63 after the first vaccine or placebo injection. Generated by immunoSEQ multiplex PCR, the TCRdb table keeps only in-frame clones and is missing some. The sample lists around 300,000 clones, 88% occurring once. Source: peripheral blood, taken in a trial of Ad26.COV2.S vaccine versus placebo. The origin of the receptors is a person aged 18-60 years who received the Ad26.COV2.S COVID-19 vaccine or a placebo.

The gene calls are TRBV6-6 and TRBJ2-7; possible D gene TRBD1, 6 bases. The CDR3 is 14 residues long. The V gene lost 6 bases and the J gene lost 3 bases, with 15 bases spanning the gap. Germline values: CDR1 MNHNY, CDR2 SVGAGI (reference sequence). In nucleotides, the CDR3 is TGTGCCAGCAGGAGGACAGTCTCCGACTACGAGCAGTACTTC. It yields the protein CASRRTVSDYEQYF.

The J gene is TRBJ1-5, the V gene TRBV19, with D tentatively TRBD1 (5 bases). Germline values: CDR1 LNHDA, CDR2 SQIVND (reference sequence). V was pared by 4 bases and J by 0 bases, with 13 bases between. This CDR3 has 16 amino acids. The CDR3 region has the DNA TGTGCCAGTAGTACCCCTGGGGCAAATAGCAATCAGCCCCAGCATTTT. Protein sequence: CASSTPGANSNQPQHF.

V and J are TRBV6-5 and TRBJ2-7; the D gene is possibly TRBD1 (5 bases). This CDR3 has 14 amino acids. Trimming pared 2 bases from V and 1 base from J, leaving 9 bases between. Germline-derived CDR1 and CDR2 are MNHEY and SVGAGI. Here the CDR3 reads CASSYRRQSYEQYF. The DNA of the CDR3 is TGTGCCAGCAGTTACCGTCGACAGTCCTACGAGCAGTACTTC.

CDR3 nucleotide sequence: TGTGCCACCAGCAGAGATGTTACATTCAGTCGATCCGGCTACACCTTC. Protein: CATSRDVTFSRSGYTF. V usage is TRBV15 and J usage is TRBJ1-2; D is unresolved. The CDR3 has 16 amino acids. CDR1 is LNHNV and CDR2 is YYDKDF in the germline V gene (reference sequence). Trimming took off 0 bases at V and 8 bases at J, with 19 bases between the two ends.

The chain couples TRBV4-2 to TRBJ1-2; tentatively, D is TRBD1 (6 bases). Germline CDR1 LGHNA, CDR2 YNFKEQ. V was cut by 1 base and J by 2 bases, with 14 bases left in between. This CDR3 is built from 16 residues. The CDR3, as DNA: TGTGCCAGCAGCCAAGGGACAGTCGCGACAAACTATGGCTACACCTTC. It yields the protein CASSQGTVATNYGYTF.

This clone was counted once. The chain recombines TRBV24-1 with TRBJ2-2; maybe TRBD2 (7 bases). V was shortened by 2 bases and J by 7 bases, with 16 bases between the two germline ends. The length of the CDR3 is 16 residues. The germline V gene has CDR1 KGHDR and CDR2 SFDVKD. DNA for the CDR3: TGTGCCACCAGTGATTCTGGGGGGGCCCGAGACGGGGAGCTGTTTTTT. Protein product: CATSDSGGARDGELFF.

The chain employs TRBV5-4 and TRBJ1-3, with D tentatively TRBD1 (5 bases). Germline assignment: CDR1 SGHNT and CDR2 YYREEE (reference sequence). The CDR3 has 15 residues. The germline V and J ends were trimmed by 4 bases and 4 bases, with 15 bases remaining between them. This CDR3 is CASSRDSAGGNTIYF. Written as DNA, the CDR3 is TGTGCCAGCAGCCGGGACTCGGCCGGAGGAAACACCATATATTTT.

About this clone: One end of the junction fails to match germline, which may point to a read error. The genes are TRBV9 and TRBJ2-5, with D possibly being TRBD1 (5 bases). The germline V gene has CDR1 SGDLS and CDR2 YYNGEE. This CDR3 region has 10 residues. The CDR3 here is CASSGPKQDF. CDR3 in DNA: TGTGCCAGCAGCGGACCAAAACAGGACTTC.

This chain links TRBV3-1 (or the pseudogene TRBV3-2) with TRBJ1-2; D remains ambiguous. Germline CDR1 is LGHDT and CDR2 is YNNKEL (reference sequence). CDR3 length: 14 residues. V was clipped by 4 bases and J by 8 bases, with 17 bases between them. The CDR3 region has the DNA TGTGCCAGCAGCCTCCTTCCGTCCGGTCGCGGCTACACCTTC. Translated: CASSLLPSGRGYTF.

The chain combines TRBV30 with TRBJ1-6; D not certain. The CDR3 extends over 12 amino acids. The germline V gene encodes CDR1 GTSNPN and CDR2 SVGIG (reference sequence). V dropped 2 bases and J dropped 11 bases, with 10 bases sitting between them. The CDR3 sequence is CAWSSSGAPLHF. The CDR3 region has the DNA TGTGCCTGGAGTAGCTCCGGGGCACCCCTCCACTTT.

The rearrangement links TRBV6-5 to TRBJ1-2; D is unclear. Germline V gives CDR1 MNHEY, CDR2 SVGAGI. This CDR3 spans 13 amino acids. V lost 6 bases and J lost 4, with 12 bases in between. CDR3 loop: CASRAGEFYGYTF. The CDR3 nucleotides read TGTGCCAGCAGGGCCGGGGAGTTCTATGGCTACACCTTC.

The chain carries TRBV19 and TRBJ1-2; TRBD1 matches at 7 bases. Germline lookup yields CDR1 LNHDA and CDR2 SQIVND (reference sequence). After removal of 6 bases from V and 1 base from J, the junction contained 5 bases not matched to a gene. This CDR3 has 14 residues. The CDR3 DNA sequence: TGTGCCAGTAGGTGGACAGGTAGTAACTATGGCTACACCTTC. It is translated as CASRWTGSNYGYTF.

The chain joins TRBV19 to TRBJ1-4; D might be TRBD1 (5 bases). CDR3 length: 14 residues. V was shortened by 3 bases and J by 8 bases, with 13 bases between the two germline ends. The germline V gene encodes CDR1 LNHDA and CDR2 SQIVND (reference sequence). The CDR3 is CASSIQGGGEKLFF. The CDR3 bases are TGTGCCAGTAGTATCCAGGGTGGCGGGGAAAAACTGTTTTTT.

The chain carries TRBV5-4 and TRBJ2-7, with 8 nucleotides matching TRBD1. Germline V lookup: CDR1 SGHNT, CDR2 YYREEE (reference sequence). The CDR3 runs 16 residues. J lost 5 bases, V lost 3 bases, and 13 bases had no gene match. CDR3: CASSCVEDREGDEQYF. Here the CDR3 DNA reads TGTGCCAGCAGCTGCGTAGAGGACAGGGAAGGGGACGAGCAGTACTTC.

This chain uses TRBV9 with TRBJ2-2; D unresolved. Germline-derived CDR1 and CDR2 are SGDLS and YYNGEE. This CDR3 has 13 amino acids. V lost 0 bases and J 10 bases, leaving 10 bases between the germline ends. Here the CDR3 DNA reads TGTGCCAGCAGCGTAGTTCCCCGGCAGGAGCTGTTTTTT. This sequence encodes CASSVVPRQELFF.

This CDR3 reads CASSLTPDREGYGYTF. Here the CDR3 DNA reads TGTGCCAGCAGCTTAACCCCGGACAGGGAAGGTTATGGCTACACCTTC. The chain is built from TRBV7-3 and TRBJ1-2; 8 bases are shared with TRBD1. The CDR3 loop spans 16 amino acids. After removal of 0 bases from V and 5 bases from J, the junction contained 8 bases not matched to a gene. Germline-derived CDR1 and CDR2 are SGHTA and FQGTGA.

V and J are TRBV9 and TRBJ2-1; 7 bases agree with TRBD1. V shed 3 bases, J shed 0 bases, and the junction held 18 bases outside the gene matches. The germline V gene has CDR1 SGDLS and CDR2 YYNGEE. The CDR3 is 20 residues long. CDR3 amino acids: CASSAGEGGLKPSSYNEQFF. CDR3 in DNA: TGTGCCAGCAGCGCCGGAGAAGGGGGCCTTAAACCGAGCTCCTACAATGAGCAGTTCTTC.

The CDR3 is CSVERPGGMNIQYF. For the CDR3, the DNA is TGCAGCGTTGAAAGACCAGGGGGGATGAACATTCAGTACTTC. V gene TRBV29-1 combines with J gene TRBJ2-4; the D gene is possibly TRBD1 (7 bases). The CDR3 extends over 14 amino acids. Trimming stripped 2 bases from V and 7 bases from J, with 15 bases between. CDR1 is SQVTM and CDR2 is ANQGSEA in the germline V gene. Combining the CDR3 with reference TRBV29-1 and TRBJ2-4 gives the whole variable domain SAVISQKPSRDICQRGTSLTIQCQVDSQVTMMFWYRQQPGQSLTLIATANQGSEATYESGFVIDKFPISRPNLTFSTLTVSNMSPEDSSIYLCSVERPGGMNIQYFGAGTRLSVL.

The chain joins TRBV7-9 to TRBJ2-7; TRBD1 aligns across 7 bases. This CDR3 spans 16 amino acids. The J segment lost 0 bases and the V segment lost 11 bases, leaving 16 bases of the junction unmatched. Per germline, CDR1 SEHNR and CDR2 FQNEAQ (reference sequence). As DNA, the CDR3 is TGTGCCGGAAGGGTATATAATCGGGACAGCTCCTACGAGCAGTACTTC. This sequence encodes CAGRVYNRDSSYEQYF.

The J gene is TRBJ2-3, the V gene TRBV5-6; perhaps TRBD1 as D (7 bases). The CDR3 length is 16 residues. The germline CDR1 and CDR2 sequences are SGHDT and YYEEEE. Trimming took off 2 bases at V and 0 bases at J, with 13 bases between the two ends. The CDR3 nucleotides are TGTGCCAGCAGCTTTAAACAGGGGACTAGCACAGATACGCAGTATTTT. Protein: CASSFKQGTSTDTQYF.

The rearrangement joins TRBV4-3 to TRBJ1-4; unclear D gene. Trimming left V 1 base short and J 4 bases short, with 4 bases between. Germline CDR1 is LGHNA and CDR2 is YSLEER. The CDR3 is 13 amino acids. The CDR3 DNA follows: TGCGCCAGCAGCCAAGTTTTTAATGAAAAACTGTTTTTT. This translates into CASSQVFNEKLFF.

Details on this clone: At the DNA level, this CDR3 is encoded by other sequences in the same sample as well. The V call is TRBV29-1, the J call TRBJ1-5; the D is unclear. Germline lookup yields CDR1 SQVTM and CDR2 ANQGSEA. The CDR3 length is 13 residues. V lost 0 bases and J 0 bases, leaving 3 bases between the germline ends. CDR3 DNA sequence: TGCAGCGTTGAAGAGAATAGCAATCAGCCCCAGCATTTT. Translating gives CSVEENSNQPQHF.

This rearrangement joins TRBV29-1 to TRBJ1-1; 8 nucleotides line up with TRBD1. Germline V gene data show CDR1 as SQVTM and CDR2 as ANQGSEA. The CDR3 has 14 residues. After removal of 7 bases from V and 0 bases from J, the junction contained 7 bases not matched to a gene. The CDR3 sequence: CSATRTGMNTEAFF. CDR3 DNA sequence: TGCAGCGCTACAAGGACAGGGATGAACACTGAAGCTTTCTTT. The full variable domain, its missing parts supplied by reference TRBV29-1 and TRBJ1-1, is SAVISQKPSRDICQRGTSLTIQCQVDSQVTMMFWYRQQPGQSLTLIATANQGSEATYESGFVIDKFPISRPNLTFSTLTVSNMSPEDSSIYLCSATRTGMNTEAFFGQGTRLTVV.

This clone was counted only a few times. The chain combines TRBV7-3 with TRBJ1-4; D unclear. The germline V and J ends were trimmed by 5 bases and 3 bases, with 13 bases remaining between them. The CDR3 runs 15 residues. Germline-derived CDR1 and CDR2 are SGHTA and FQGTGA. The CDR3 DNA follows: TGTGCCAGCAGCCCTACCGGGTCGTCTAATGAAAAACTGTTTTTT. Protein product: CASSPTGSSNEKLFF.

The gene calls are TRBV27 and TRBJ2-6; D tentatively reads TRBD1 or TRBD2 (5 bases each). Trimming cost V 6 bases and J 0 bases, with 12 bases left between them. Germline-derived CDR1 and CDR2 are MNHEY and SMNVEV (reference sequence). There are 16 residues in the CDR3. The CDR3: CASRGHGSSGANVLTF. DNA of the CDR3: TGTGCCAGCAGAGGACATGGGAGCTCTGGGGCCAACGTCCTGACTTTC.

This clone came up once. As DNA, the CDR3 is TGCAGCGTTGACGACATGGACTATGGCTACACCTTC. As protein: CSVDDMDYGYTF. This chain joins TRBV29-1 and TRBJ1-2; D not resolved. CDR1 and CDR2 from the germline V gene are SQVTM and ANQGSEA. Trimming took 3 bases from V and 3 from J, leaving 8 bases between them. This CDR3 comprises 12 residues.

The CDR3 protein is CASSLVQGETQYF. CDR3 nucleotides: TGTGCCAGCAGCTTAGTACAAGGGGAGACCCAGTACTTC. The J gene is TRBJ2-5, the V gene TRBV7-2; D is unresolved. Trimming left V 1 base short and J 5 bases short, with 8 bases between. CDR1 is SGHTA, CDR2 FQGNSA, per germline. The CDR3 totals 13 residues.